This TCR beta chain was profiled in a study of OX40 agonist ivuxolimab in advanced cancers. Study-wide background: All patients had ivuxolimab intravenously every 2 weeks at 0.01 to 10 mg/kg. At approximately 80% male, the cohort had a mean age of about 60 years, ranging from roughly 20 to 85. It was permissible to have had prior anti-PD-1, anti-PD-L1 or anti-CTLA-4 therapy, and around 40% had some.

Sequenced by immunoSEQ multiplex PCR; TCRdb stores in-frame clones only, minus some. The data show fewer than 80,000 clones, 83% seen once. V dropped 4 bases and J dropped 11 bases, with 14 bases sitting between them. The germline V gene encodes CDR1 SEHNR and CDR2 FQNEAQ (reference sequence). The CDR3 loop spans 12 amino acids. Study results and limitations: Patients with a partial response at 0.1-3.0 mg/kg had among the lowest clonal expansion.

On this clone: Antigen specificity is unknown.

The V gene is TRBV7-9, the J gene TRBJ1-1; D gene uncertain. Material: CD4+ or CD8+ T cells sorted from blood, obtained in a trial of the OX40 agonist ivuxolimab. This sequence originates from an adult with an advanced solid tumor such as melanoma, head and neck, liver or kidney cancer. CDR3 sequence (DNA): TGTGCCAGCAGCTCCCTAGGGTGGATGGCTTTCTTT. Protein sequence: CASSSLGWMAFF.